This T cell receptor (beta chain) was identified in a study of blood T cell repertoires in COVID-19. Some clones are missing from TCRdb's copy, which holds only in-frame ones; the method was immunoSEQ multiplex PCR. This repertoire shows about 94,000 clones, roughly 70% found once; its top ten account for around 3.9%. Trimming cost V 6 bases and J 6 bases; bases outside gene matches: 12. The germline CDR1 and CDR2 sequences are LGHNA and YNFKEQ. This CDR3 has 18 residues. The chain has TRBV4-2 and TRBJ2-1, with 15 bases lining up with TRBD2. Sequenced: peripheral blood. This TCR derives from an older man with COVID-19, enrolled during active disease. The CDR3 protein is CASSPGLAGGPRFNEQFF. The CDR3 coding sequence is TGTGCCAGCAGTCCCGGACTAGCGGGAGGGCCACGATTCAATGAGCAGTTCTTC.